Below are 30 T cell receptor beta chains sequenced from a single sample in a study of blood T cell repertoires in COVID-19. Profiled with immunoSEQ multiplex PCR; TCRdb holds only in-frame clones, not every one. The sample includes 95,000 to 150,000 clones, roughly 84% of them seen just once. Sample: PBMCs or T cells enriched from blood (not recorded which). All receptors derive from a woman aged 30 to 39 who had recovered from COVID-19.

The V call is TRBV6-5, the J call TRBJ1-6; weak D call: TRBD1 (6 bases). The CDR3 loop spans 14 amino acids. V was pared by 3 bases and J by 9 bases, with 12 bases between. Per germline, CDR1 MNHEY and CDR2 SVGAGI. The CDR3 nucleotides are TGTGCCAGCAGTTATGGACAGTCATCTTCACCCCTCCACTTT. Translated: CASSYGQSSSPLHF.

The chain combines TRBV7-8 with TRBJ1-1, with TRBD1 identical over 10 bases. Germline V CDR1 and CDR2: SGHVS, FQNEAQ. Losses at the gene ends were 5 bases for V and 11 bases for J; bases not matched to a gene: 5. The CDR3 extends over 12 amino acids. The CDR3 loop reads CASSRDRGFAFF. CDR3 in DNA: TGTGCCAGCAGCCGGGACAGGGGTTTCGCTTTCTTT.

The chain is built from TRBV5-8 and TRBJ1-4, with D possibly matching TRBD1 (6 bases). This CDR3 spans 15 amino acids. Between the trimmed V and J ends, which lost 6 bases and 3 bases, there was a span of 15 bases. Germline V CDR1 and CDR2: SGHTS, YDEGEE. The CDR3 sequence is CASNYQGSANEKLFF. CDR3 DNA: TGTGCCAGCAACTATCAGGGGTCGGCTAATGAAAAACTGTTTTTT.

V is TRBV18 and J is TRBJ1-5, with D possibly being TRBD1 (5 bases). The germline V gene encodes CDR1 KGHSH and CDR2 LQKENI. This CDR3 contains 15 residues. Trimming stripped 2 bases from V and 5 bases from J, with 13 bases between. The CDR3 protein is CASSPWGGKDQPQHF. For the CDR3, the DNA is TGTGCCAGCTCACCATGGGGCGGGAAGGATCAGCCCCAGCATTTT.

The chain employs TRBV11-2 and TRBJ2-1, with D unresolved. Trimming shortened V by 3 bases and J by 0 bases, and 6 bases separated the two germline ends. The germline V gene has CDR1 SGHAT and CDR2 FQNNGV. The CDR3 sequence is 14 residues long. CDR3 sequence: CASSLAASYNEQFF. In DNA, the CDR3 is TGTGCCAGCAGCTTGGCGGCCTCCTACAATGAGCAGTTCTTC.

This clone was seen a single time. The chain joins TRBV5-1 to TRBJ2-5; 7 bases line up with TRBD1. CDR3 length: 15 residues. CDR1 is SGHRS and CDR2 is YFSETQ in the germline V gene. With V trimmed by 4 bases and J by 5 bases, 11 bases remained unmatched. CDR3 loop: CASSMGQTQVETQYF. Here the CDR3 DNA reads TGCGCCAGCAGCATGGGACAGACCCAGGTGGAGACCCAGTACTTC. The complete variable domain, with remaining parts taken from reference TRBV5-1 and TRBJ2-5, reads KAGVTQTPRYLIKTRGQQVTLSCSPISGHRSVSWYQQTPGQGLQFLFEYFSETQRNKGNFPGRFSGRQFSNSRSEMNVSTLELGDSALYLCASSMGQTQVETQYFGPGTRLLVL.

The chain combines TRBV5-1 with TRBJ1-4; 8 nucleotides match TRBD1. Per germline, CDR1 SGHRS and CDR2 YFSETQ. There are 14 residues in the CDR3. V was pared by 4 bases and J by 8 bases, with 7 bases of the junction left unmatched. The CDR3 bases are TGCGCCAGCAGCCTCGACAGGGGTGGCGAAAAACTGTTTTTT. This encodes CASSLDRGGEKLFF.

The chain joins TRBV19 to TRBJ1-2, with D possibly matching TRBD1 (5 bases). CDR3 size: 13 residues. CDR1 and CDR2 from the germline V gene are LNHDA and SQIVND (reference sequence). Trimming stripped 4 bases from V and 7 bases from J, with 13 bases between. CDR3 sequence (DNA): TGTGCCAGTAGTACCGGGACTCCCGCTGGCTACACCTTC. Protein: CASSTGTPAGYTF.

This clone was observed once. The chain combines TRBV4-3 with TRBJ2-1; D is possibly TRBD2 (5 bases). Germline loops: CDR1 LGHNA, CDR2 YSLEER. This CDR3 has 13 amino acids. Trimming shortened V by 0 bases and J by 13 bases, and 13 bases separated the two germline ends. The CDR3 protein is CASSQEGGGTQFF. CDR3 in DNA: TGCGCCAGCAGCCAAGAGGGCGGAGGAACCCAGTTCTTC.

The chain combines TRBV5-1 with TRBJ2-1, with a possible D match to TRBD2 (6 bases). The CDR3 totals 16 residues. Germline CDR1 reads SGHRS; CDR2 reads YFSETQ. V was trimmed by 6 bases and J by 3 bases, leaving 19 bases between them. CDR3 sequence: CASNRPENGGYNEQFF. The CDR3, as DNA: TGCGCCAGCAACCGACCCGAGAACGGGGGCTACAATGAGCAGTTCTTC.

The rearrangement uses TRBV5-4 and TRBJ2-2; D might be TRBD1 (6 bases). This CDR3 is 15 amino acids long. Deletions cut 2 bases from V and 6 bases from J, with 14 bases between. The germline CDR1 and CDR2 sequences are SGHNT and YYREEE (reference sequence). CDR3 coding DNA: TGTGCCAGCAGCTTCGACAGGTTATCCGCCGGGGAGCTGTTTTTT. Protein product: CASSFDRLSAGELFF.

V is TRBV28 and J is TRBJ1-6; 7 bases line up with TRBD1. This CDR3 comprises 14 residues. Trimming at V came to 6 bases and at J to 7 bases, leaving 6 bases not matched to a gene. Germline assignment: CDR1 MDHEN and CDR2 SYDVKM. CDR3 sequence: CASRHSGGNSPLHF. CDR3 sequence (DNA): TGTGCCAGCAGGCACTCAGGGGGGAATTCACCCCTCCACTTT. The full variable domain, in which reference TRBV28 and TRBJ1-6 provide the parts outside the CDR3, is DVKVTQSSRYLVKRTGEKVFLECVQDMDHENMFWYRQDPGLGLRLIYFSYDVKMKEKGDIPEGYSVSREKKERFSLILESASTNQTSMYLCASRHSGGNSPLHFGNGTRLTVT.

V gene TRBV9 combines with J gene TRBJ1-1, with TRBD1 matching 9 bases. Trimming removed 2 bases from V and 4 bases from J; junction bases left unmatched: 6. Germline V gene data show CDR1 as SGDLS and CDR2 as YYNGEE. The CDR3 is made up of 15 amino acids. The CDR3 loop reads CASSVMMTGGTEAFF. CDR3 in DNA: TGTGCCAGCAGCGTCATGATGACAGGGGGCACTGAAGCTTTCTTT.

This CDR3 is CASSELWTGSGNTIYF. As DNA, the CDR3 is TGTGCCAGCAGTGAACTGTGGACAGGGTCCGGAAACACCATATATTTT. This rearrangement joins TRBV25-1 to TRBJ1-3; 8 bases fit TRBD1. From germline, CDR1 is MGHDK and CDR2 SYGVNS. The CDR3 contains 16 residues. J was trimmed by 4 bases and V by 2 bases; bases with no gene match: 7.

The chain links TRBV28 to TRBJ1-4, with 7 bases that match TRBD1. Germline assignment: CDR1 MDHEN and CDR2 SYDVKM. J gave up 8 bases and V 4 bases, and 4 bases lay outside the gene matches. The CDR3 length is 13 residues. The DNA of the CDR3 is TGTGCCAGCAGTTCCCAGGGGGAAGAAAAACTGTTTTTT. It translates to CASSSQGEEKLFF.

The rearrangement joins TRBV4-2 to TRBJ2-7, with TRBD1 matching 7 bases. Trimming at V came to 0 bases and at J to 3 bases, leaving 5 bases not matched to a gene. The CDR3 contains 15 residues. Germline V gene data show CDR1 as LGHNA and CDR2 as YNFKEQ. CDR3 sequence: CASSQDRGQHYEQYF. For the CDR3, the DNA is TGTGCCAGCAGCCAAGATAGGGGACAGCACTACGAGCAGTACTTC.

This chain links TRBV7-2 with TRBJ2-1; D is possibly TRBD1 (5 bases). Per germline, CDR1 SGHTA and CDR2 FQGNSA. The CDR3 contains 13 residues. Trimming took 2 bases from V and 7 from J, leaving 9 bases between them. CDR3 nucleotide sequence: TGTGCCAGCAGCTTATGGACAAATAATGAGCAGTTCTTC. Protein sequence: CASSLWTNNEQFF.

The rearrangement joins TRBV7-2 to TRBJ2-2; 10 bases are a match to TRBD2. J lost 7 bases, V lost 1 base, and 9 bases had no gene match. Germline V gene lookup returns CDR1 SGHTA and CDR2 FQGNSA. This CDR3 is 17 amino acids long. The CDR3 loop reads CASSLVSSGRAIGELFF. The DNA for the CDR3 is TGTGCCAGCAGCTTAGTATCCAGCGGGAGGGCGATCGGGGAGCTGTTTTTT.

The chain recombines TRBV24-1 with TRBJ1-1; D unclear. The CDR3 totals 13 residues. From germline, CDR1 is KGHDR and CDR2 SFDVKD. The V gene lost 1 base and the J gene lost 5 bases, with 7 bases spanning the gap. DNA for the CDR3: TGTGCCACCAGTGATTTCGATACAACTGAAGCTTTCTTT. This gives the protein CATSDFDTTEAFF.

J is TRBJ2-5 and V is TRBV6-5, with D perhaps TRBD1 (6 bases). The CDR3 runs 15 residues. From germline, CDR1 is MNHEY and CDR2 SVGAGI. V gave up 6 bases and J gave up 5 bases, with 19 bases separating them. CDR3 amino acids: CASRDLDGGFETQYF. The CDR3 nucleotides are TGTGCCAGCAGGGATCTCGATGGGGGCTTCGAGACCCAGTACTTC.

This chain links TRBV4-3 with TRBJ1-1, with a possible D match to TRBD1 (5 bases). Germline assignment: CDR1 LGHNA and CDR2 YSLEER. The length of the CDR3 is 16 residues. Deletions cut 4 bases from V and 0 bases from J, with 15 bases between. In nucleotides, the CDR3 is TGCGCCAGCAGCCTCACCCCCGGGGGTATGAACACTGAAGCTTTCTTT. Translation gives CASSLTPGGMNTEAFF.

The chain has TRBV6-5 and TRBJ1-5; D gene ambiguous. The germline V and J ends were trimmed by 2 bases and 5 bases, with 7 bases remaining between them. The germline V gene has CDR1 MNHEY and CDR2 SVGAGI. The CDR3 has 13 residues. In nucleotides, the CDR3 is TGTGCCAGCAGTTACGTGGCTCATCAGCCCCAGCATTTT. Its protein is CASSYVAHQPQHF.

The genes are TRBV24-1 and TRBJ2-1; 7 bases are shared with TRBD2. Germline-derived CDR1 and CDR2 are KGHDR and SFDVKD. The J segment lost 0 bases and the V segment lost 1 base, leaving 8 bases of the junction unmatched. CDR3 length equals 18 residues. CDR3 sequence: CATSDLESSGSSYNEQFF. The DNA for the CDR3 is TGTGCCACCAGTGATTTAGAGTCTAGCGGCAGCTCCTACAATGAGCAGTTCTTC.

The genes are TRBV9 and TRBJ1-3; D unresolved. Germline V lookup: CDR1 SGDLS, CDR2 YYNGEE. This CDR3 contains 13 residues. Trimming removed 4 bases from V and 4 bases from J, with 9 bases in between. The CDR3: CASSSSPGNTIYF. In DNA form, the CDR3 reads TGTGCCAGCAGCTCCTCCCCCGGAAACACCATATATTTT.

The rearrangement uses TRBV3-1 (or the pseudogene TRBV3-2) and TRBJ2-2; possible D gene TRBD2, 5 bases. CDR3 length: 13 residues. The germline V and J ends were trimmed by 3 bases and 5 bases, with 7 bases remaining between them. CDR1 is LGHDT, CDR2 YNNKEL, per germline (reference sequence). DNA for the CDR3: TGTGCCAGCAGCCAGGGAGCAACCGGGGAGCTGTTTTTT. This encodes CASSQGATGELFF.

The chain carries TRBV4-1 and TRBJ1-4; TRBD1 matches 9 bases. Germline CDR1 reads MGHRA; CDR2 reads YSYEKL. The CDR3 has 16 amino acids. The J segment lost 8 bases and the V segment lost 1 base, leaving 8 bases of the junction unmatched. DNA for the CDR3: TGCGCCAGCAGCCAAGCTCCGACAGGGGGGAGAGAAAAACTGTTTTTT. This sequence encodes CASSQAPTGGREKLFF.

This chain joins TRBV19 and TRBJ1-3; D remains ambiguous. Looked up from germline, CDR1 is LNHDA and CDR2 is SQIVND (reference sequence). Trimming pared 7 bases from V and 0 bases from J, leaving 10 bases between. The CDR3 runs to 14 residues. The CDR3 DNA reads as TGTGCCAGTAACACAGCGGGCTCTGGAAACACCATATATTTT. Translated, it gives CASNTAGSGNTIYF.

The chain couples TRBV9 to TRBJ1-5; 10 positions agree with TRBD1. CDR1 and CDR2 from the germline V gene are SGDLS and YYNGEE. The trim removed 7 bases at V and 4 bases at J, leaving 2 bases unmatched. The CDR3 has 13 residues. CDR3: CASGTGVNQPQHF. The CDR3 DNA reads as TGTGCCAGCGGGACAGGGGTTAATCAGCCCCAGCATTTT. Drawing the rest from reference TRBV9 and TRBJ1-5, the complete variable domain is DSGVTQTPKHLITATGQRVTLRCSPRSGDLSVYWYQQSLDQGLQFLIQYYNGEERAKGNILERFSAQQFPDLHSELNLSSLELGDSALYFCASGTGVNQPQHFGDGTRLSIL.

This clone was seen just once. V and J are TRBV23-1 and TRBJ1-5, with D possibly matching TRBD1 (6 bases). TRBV23-1 is an ORF, with its function uncertain. The CDR3 is 15 amino acids. V lost 0 bases to trimming and J lost 7 bases, with 13 bases between them. CDR3 in DNA: TGCGCCAGCAGTCAATCGAAAGTTAGGGGGCAGCCCCAGCATTTT. It is translated as CASSQSKVRGQPQHF.

V is TRBV5-5 and J is TRBJ2-7; no definite D call. CDR3 length: 15 amino acids. Germline lookup yields CDR1 SGHKS and CDR2 YYEKEE (reference sequence). V lost 4 bases and J 0 bases, leaving 14 bases between the germline ends. CDR3 in amino acids: CASSPSTSYSYEQYF. The DNA of the CDR3 is TGTGCCAGCAGCCCTTCGACTTCTTACTCCTACGAGCAGTACTTC.